The 29 T cell receptor beta chains below were found in one sample sequenced in a study of blood T cells in healthy people across ages. Combining a sample-barcoded 5' primer with a J-beta primer mix, a second PCR ran for about 7 to 11 cycles. TCRdb reanalysed the 5' RACE reads using MiXCR and keeps one entry per CDR3 protein. Of about 1 million distinct CDR3 sequences in the sample, under 30% are singletons; the top ten hold around 0.75%. These data also formed part of another study, on T cells of mothers and their children.

Sequenced sample: blood. The receptor source for this set is a girl under 10 years old in good health.

The chain combines TRBV20-1 with TRBJ2-5; 11 positions match TRBD2. With V trimmed by 6 bases and J by 4 bases, 4 bases remained unmatched. CDR1 DFQATT and CDR2 SNEGSKA come from the germline V gene (reference sequence). The CDR3 covers 13 residues. Here the CDR3 reads CSAELAGAETQYF. The DNA of the CDR3 is TGCAGTGCCGAACTAGCGGGAGCAGAGACCCAGTACTTC.

The chain recombines TRBV28 with TRBJ1-4, with unresolved D. Germline V gene sequence: CDR1 MDHEN, CDR2 SYDVKM. The CDR3 is 12 amino acids. V lost 6 bases to trimming and J lost 10 bases, with 12 bases between them. CDR3 amino acids: CASRTSGGKLFF. The CDR3 DNA reads TGTGCCAGCAGGACAAGCGGAGGAAAACTGTTTTTT. Based on the CDR3 plus reference TRBV28 and TRBJ1-4, the full variable domain is DVKVTQSSRYLVKRTGEKVFLECVQDMDHENMFWYRQDPGLGLRLIYFSYDVKMKEKGDIPEGYSVSREKKERFSLILESASTNQTSMYLCASRTSGGKLFFGSGTQLSVL.

This chain uses TRBV19 with TRBJ1-1; TRBD1 agrees at 7 bases. V lost 5 bases to trimming and J lost 3 bases; unmatched junction nucleotides: 9. This CDR3 comprises 15 residues. Germline loops: CDR1 LNHDA, CDR2 SQIVND (reference sequence). The CDR3 region is CASSSLGTVHTEAFF. The CDR3 DNA reads as TGTGCCAGTAGTTCTTTGGGGACAGTCCACACTGAAGCTTTCTTT.

The genes are TRBV9 and TRBJ2-5; 12 bases align to TRBD2. This CDR3 has 17 residues. Germline V gene data show CDR1 as SGDLS and CDR2 as YYNGEE. V was pared by 5 bases and J by 0 bases, with 8 bases of the junction left unmatched. CDR3: CASSLSTSGGYQETQYF. The CDR3 DNA follows: TGTGCCAGCAGTCTTAGCACTAGCGGGGGGTACCAAGAGACCCAGTACTTC.

The chain uses TRBV10-3 and TRBJ1-2, with D tentatively TRBD1 (6 bases). The CDR3 is made up of 13 amino acids. V shed 4 bases and J shed 3 bases, with 9 bases lying between them. Germline V gives CDR1 ENHRY, CDR2 SYGVKD. CDR3 sequence (DNA): TGTGCCATCAGTGTTCGGACAGACTATGGCTACACCTTC. Amino acid sequence: CAISVRTDYGYTF.

V gene TRBV6-2 or TRBV6-3 combines with J gene TRBJ2-1; 7 bases agree with TRBD2. Germline V gene lookup returns CDR1 MNHEY and CDR2 SVGEGT. With V trimmed by 2 bases and J by 4 bases, 2 bases remained unmatched. The CDR3 length is 14 residues. The CDR3 here is CASSYLAEYNEQFF. The DNA of the CDR3 is TGTGCCAGCAGTTACCTAGCGGAATACAATGAGCAGTTCTTC.

V and J are TRBV7-2 and TRBJ2-1; TRBD1 matches 9 bases. The CDR3 sequence is 14 residues long. Per germline, CDR1 SGHTA and CDR2 FQGNSA. The V segment lost 5 bases and the J segment 8 bases; nucleotides outside the gene matches: 7. CDR3 region: CASSATGGLDEQFF. Here the CDR3 DNA reads TGTGCCAGCAGCGCCACAGGGGGCTTGGATGAGCAGTTCTTC.

V gene TRBV29-1 combines with J gene TRBJ2-1; 10 bases are shared with TRBD2. This CDR3 spans 13 amino acids. CDR1 is SQVTM, CDR2 ANQGSEA, per germline. For the CDR3, the DNA is TGCAGGGATTCCGGACTAGCGGACAATGAGCAGTTCTTC. Its protein product is CRDSGLADNEQFF.

J is TRBJ2-3 and V is TRBV12-3 or TRBV12-4, with D maybe TRBD2 (6 bases). V lost 7 bases to trimming and J lost 4 bases, with 12 bases between them. The CDR3 is made up of 13 amino acids. The CDR3 is CASTPGGADTQYF. The CDR3 DNA is TGTGCCAGCACCCCAGGCGGGGCAGATACGCAGTATTTT.

This clonotype was picked up a small number of times. The CDR3 is CASSLFWTGGDEKLFF. In nucleotides, the CDR3 is TGTGCCAGCAGCTTATTTTGGACAGGGGGTGATGAAAAACTGTTTTTT. The chain has TRBV7-2 and TRBJ1-4; 10 nucleotides match TRBD1. Trimming removed 2 bases from V and 6 bases from J; junction bases left unmatched: 6. The germline V gene encodes CDR1 SGHTA and CDR2 FQGNSA. This CDR3 region has 16 residues. The full variable domain, with the rest looked up from reference TRBV7-2 and TRBJ1-4, is GAGVSQSPSNKVTEKGKDVELRCDPISGHTALYWYRQSLGQGLEFLIYFQGNSAPDKSGLPSDRFSAERTGGSVSTLTIQRTQQEDSAVYLCASSLFWTGGDEKLFFGSGTQLSVL.

The table lists this clonotype with a few counts. This chain joins TRBV5-1 and TRBJ2-7, with 11 bases fitting TRBD1. There are 14 residues in the CDR3. Looked up from germline, CDR1 is SGHRS and CDR2 is YFSETQ. Germline trimming cut 2 bases from V and 7 bases from J; bases unmatched to any gene: 5. This CDR3 reads CASSLGTGGKEQYF. The DNA for the CDR3 is TGCGCCAGCAGCTTAGGGACAGGGGGAAAAGAGCAGTACTTC.

This clonotype was found a few times. J is TRBJ2-5 and V is TRBV20-1; D is unclear. The DNA end favors TRBJ2-1, so the J call may be wrong. The germline V gene has CDR1 DFQATT and CDR2 SNEGSKA (reference sequence). This CDR3 spans 11 amino acids. Written as DNA, the CDR3 is TGCAGTGCTAGAGAGCCCAATGAGCAGTTCTTC. This codes for CSAREPNEQFF.

This clonotype came up a few times. This sequence joins TRBV29-1 and TRBJ2-1, with 7 bases aligning to TRBD2. Germline CDR1 reads SQVTM; CDR2 reads ANQGSEA. The CDR3 sequence is 16 residues long. V trimming: 3 bases; J trimming: 7 bases; junction bases outside the gene matches: 15. This CDR3 is CSVDPAGASQLNEQFF. The CDR3, as DNA: TGCAGCGTTGATCCGGCGGGAGCCTCGCAGTTGAATGAGCAGTTCTTC.

As regards this clonotype: A read error is possible here, since a much larger clone lies one base away. V gene TRBV6-2 or TRBV6-3 combines with J gene TRBJ2-6, with D perhaps TRBD1 (5 bases). This CDR3 spans 14 amino acids. The V gene's germline CDR1 is MNHEY and CDR2 SVGEGT. This CDR3 is CAGSDSSGANVLTF. For the CDR3, the DNA is TGTGCCGGCAGTGACAGCTCTGGGGCCAACGTCCTGACTTTC.

For this clonotype: Mismatch with germline at one junction end may stem from a read error. This chain links TRBV7-9 with TRBJ2-5; 8 bases map to TRBD1. The CDR3 is 15 residues long. CDR1 SEHNR and CDR2 FQNEAQ come from the germline V gene (reference sequence). CDR3 residues: CASSRGDRGEETQHF. CDR3 nucleotide sequence: TGTGCCAGCAGCCGAGGCGACAGGGGAGAAGAGACCCAGCACTTC.

With regard to this clonotype: In this CDR3 the conserved last residue, phenylalanine or tryptophan, is missing, so a read error is likely. The chain combines TRBV20-1 with TRBJ1-5; no clear D gene. The germline V gene has CDR1 DFQATT and CDR2 SNEGSKA (reference sequence). V was trimmed by 6 bases and J by 2 bases, leaving 8 bases between them. The CDR3 length is 12 residues. The CDR3 region is CSAGEGNQPQHL. The CDR3 DNA sequence: TGCAGTGCCGGAGAGGGCAATCAGCCCCAGCATCTT.

This sequence joins TRBV7-2 and TRBJ1-1, with D unclear. V gave up 5 bases and J gave up 7 bases, with 14 bases separating them. Germline loops: CDR1 SGHTA, CDR2 FQGNSA. The length of the CDR3 is 13 residues. The CDR3 region is CASSPVESSEAFF. The CDR3 DNA sequence: TGTGCCAGCAGCCCAGTGGAGTCTAGTGAAGCTTTCTTT.

This clonotype was seen a single time. The V gene is TRBV27, the J gene TRBJ2-5; 8 positions match TRBD2. CDR3 length: 15 residues. Losses at the gene ends were 5 bases for V and 4 bases for J; bases not matched to a gene: 9. The germline V gene has CDR1 MNHEY and CDR2 SMNVEV (reference sequence). The CDR3 reads CASSQGLVAIETQYF. In DNA, the CDR3 is TGTGCCAGCAGTCAGGGACTAGTCGCAATAGAGACCCAGTACTTC.

The V call is TRBV20-1, the J call TRBJ2-1; possibly TRBD2 for D (6 bases). Germline CDR1 and CDR2: DFQATT and SNEGSKA (reference sequence). This CDR3 contains 15 residues. V lost 4 bases to trimming and J lost 8 bases, with 21 bases between them. This CDR3 reads CSATPVGGYFDEQFF. The CDR3 nucleotides read TGCAGTGCTACCCCCGTGGGGGGATATTTCGATGAGCAGTTCTTC.

This clonotype was detected once. The J gene is TRBJ2-3, the V gene TRBV20-1, with 11 bases aligning to TRBD2. With 6 bases clipped from V and 2 bases from J, the junction kept 13 bases outside the gene matches. The CDR3 extends over 17 amino acids. CDR1 is DFQATT, CDR2 SNEGSKA, per germline (reference sequence). The CDR3 DNA is TGCAGTGCCCCTAGGACTAGCGGGTCGACAATCACAGATACGCAGTATTTT. Protein: CSAPRTSGSTITDTQYF.

The chain links TRBV4-1 to TRBJ2-3; D call uncertain. Trimming stripped 0 bases from V and 5 bases from J, with 9 bases between. The CDR3 spans 14 residues. In germline, CDR1 is MGHRA, CDR2 YSYEKL. The CDR3 reads CASSQDRLIDTQYF. The CDR3 coding sequence is TGCGCCAGCAGCCAAGACCGACTGATAGATACGCAGTATTTT.

Notes on this clonotype: It may be a read error: a sequence one base away is much more abundant. The V call is TRBV10-2, the J call TRBJ2-3; 7 positions agree with TRBD2. The ends lost 8 bases at V and 2 bases at J; junction bases unmatched: 13. Germline V gene data show CDR1 as WSHSY and CDR2 as SAAADI. The CDR3 sequence is 16 residues long. CDR3 coding DNA: TGCGCCAGCGAGGACGGGGAGGGAGGGCTCACAGATACGCAGTATTTT. It yields the protein CASEDGEGGLTDTQYF.

This clonotype came up a few times. The chain links TRBV29-1 to TRBJ2-1; 12 nucleotides line up with TRBD1. The germline gives CDR1 SQVTM, CDR2 ANQGSEA. V trimming: 8 bases; J trimming: 10 bases; junction bases outside the gene matches: 15. The CDR3 spans 15 residues. CDR3 nucleotide sequence: TGCAGCTACTTAAAGGGACAGGGGGCCATCAGGGAGCAGTTCTTC. Protein: CSYLKGQGAIREQFF.

The V call is TRBV7-2, the J call TRBJ2-1, with D maybe TRBD2 (5 bases). V was cut by 7 bases and J by 7 bases, with 17 bases left in between. Per germline, CDR1 SGHTA and CDR2 FQGNSA. This CDR3 spans 14 amino acids. CDR3 amino acids: CASKETMGGNEQFF. In DNA, the CDR3 is TGTGCCAGCAAGGAGACAATGGGCGGGAATGAGCAGTTCTTC.

The CDR3 DNA follows: TGTGCCAGCAGCTTCTTGGAGGGGGCGGAGGCTTTCTTT. Translation gives CASSFLEGAEAFF. The chain employs TRBV5-4 and TRBJ1-1; 7 bases are a match to TRBD1. This CDR3 contains 13 residues. Germline V gene sequence: CDR1 SGHNT, CDR2 YYREEE (reference sequence). Germline trimming cut 2 bases from V and 11 bases from J; bases unmatched to any gene: 9.

This clonotype was detected ten times or more. The chain links TRBV7-9 to TRBJ2-7; D uncertain. Germline V gives CDR1 SEHNR, CDR2 FQNEAQ (reference sequence). The germline V and J ends were trimmed by 2 bases and 0 bases, with 5 bases remaining between them. This CDR3 comprises 13 residues. The CDR3 is CASSLPNSYEQYF. The CDR3 region has the DNA TGTGCCAGCAGCTTACCGAACTCCTACGAGCAGTACTTC.

This clonotype was recorded a few times. This chain links TRBV9 with TRBJ2-1, with 7 bases fitting TRBD1. CDR1 and CDR2 (germline): SGDLS, YYNGEE. The V segment lost 0 bases and the J segment 7 bases; nucleotides outside the gene matches: 10. This CDR3 is built from 16 residues. The CDR3 reads CASSVEGTVGKNEQFF. CDR3 nucleotide sequence: TGTGCCAGCAGCGTAGAAGGGACAGTAGGAAAAAATGAGCAGTTCTTC.

Only a few counts were recorded for this clonotype. The chain is built from TRBV29-1 and TRBJ2-4; TRBD1 might be the D (6 bases). The CDR3 has 13 amino acids. Trimming removed 7 bases at V and 1 base at J, with 11 bases between. Germline loops: CDR1 SQVTM, CDR2 ANQGSEA. CDR3 DNA sequence: TGCAGCGGTTTCGACAGGGCCAAAAACATTCAGTACTTC. This encodes CSGFDRAKNIQYF.

This clonotype has only a few counts. V gene TRBV5-6 combines with J gene TRBJ2-3, with D perhaps TRBD1 or TRBD2 (6 bases each). Germline values: CDR1 SGHDT, CDR2 YYEEEE. Trimming shortened V by 1 base and J by 2 bases, and 14 bases separated the two germline ends. This CDR3 comprises 16 residues. CDR3 residues: CASSLIRGPFTDTQYF. CDR3 sequence (DNA): TGTGCCAGCAGCTTGATACGGGGGCCCTTCACAGATACGCAGTATTTT. Full variable domain (outside the CDR3, taken from reference TRBV5-6 and TRBJ2-3): DAGVTQSPTHLIKTRGQQVTLRCSPKSGHDTVSWYQQALGQGPQFIFQYYEEEERQRGNFPDRFSGHQFPNYSSELNVNALLLGDSALYLCASSLIRGPFTDTQYFGPGTRLTVL.